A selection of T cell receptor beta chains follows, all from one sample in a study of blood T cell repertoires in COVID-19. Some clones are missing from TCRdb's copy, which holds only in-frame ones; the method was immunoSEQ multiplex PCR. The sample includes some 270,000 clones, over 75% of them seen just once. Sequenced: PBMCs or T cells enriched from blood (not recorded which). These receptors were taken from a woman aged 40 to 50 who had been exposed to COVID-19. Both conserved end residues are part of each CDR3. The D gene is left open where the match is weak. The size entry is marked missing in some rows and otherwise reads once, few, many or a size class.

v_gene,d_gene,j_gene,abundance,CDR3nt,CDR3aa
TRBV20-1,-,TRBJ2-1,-,TGCAGTGCTAGAGATTCTCGTCGGCAGTTCTTC,CSARDSRRQFF
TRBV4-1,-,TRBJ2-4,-,TGCGCCAGCAGCCAAGGGGCTCGCGGGGCAGGCGCCAAAAACATTCAGTACTTC,CASSQGARGAGAKNIQYF
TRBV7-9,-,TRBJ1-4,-,TGTGCCAGCAGCTTACCCGGACAGCCGACCTCAACTAATGAAAAACTGTTTTTT,CASSLPGQPTSTNEKLFF
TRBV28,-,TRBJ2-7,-,TGTGCCAGCAGCATCGGGGAGAACGAGCAGTACTTC,CASSIGENEQYF
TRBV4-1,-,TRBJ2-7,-,TGCGCCAGCAGCCAAGGCAGGGAGCAGTACTTC,CASSQGREQYF
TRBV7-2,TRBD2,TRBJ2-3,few,TGTGCCAGCAGCCTAGGCGCCGGGACTAGCGGCACAGATACGCAGTATTTT,CASSLGAGTSGTDTQYF
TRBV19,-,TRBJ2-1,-,TGTGCCAGTAGTATACCACAGGAGCAGTTCTTC,CASSIPQEQFF
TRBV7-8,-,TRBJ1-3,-,TGTGCCAGCAGCCCTGGTCAGGGAAACACCATATATTTT,CASSPGQGNTIYF
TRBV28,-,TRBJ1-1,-,TGTGCCAGCAGGTTAACCCTGCCAGTTGAAGCTTTCTTT,CASRLTLPVEAFF
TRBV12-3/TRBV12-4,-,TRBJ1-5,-,TGTGCCAGCGCCGAAGGGAGGAATCAGCCCCAGCATTTT,CASAEGRNQPQHF
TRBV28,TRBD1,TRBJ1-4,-,TGTGCCAGCAGTCCTCGGACAGGGAATGAAAAACTGTTTTTT,CASSPRTGNEKLFF
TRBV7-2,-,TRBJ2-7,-,TGTGCCAGCAGCTATACACAGGGAGGGGGCTACGAGCAGTACTTC,CASSYTQGGGYEQYF
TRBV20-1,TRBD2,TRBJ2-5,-,TGCAGTGCTCGGCGGGGGGAGACCCAGTACTTC,CSARRGETQYF
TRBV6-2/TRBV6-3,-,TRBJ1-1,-,TGTGCCAGCAGTGACCGTCGGGGGAACACTGAAGCTTTCTTT,CASSDRRGNTEAFF
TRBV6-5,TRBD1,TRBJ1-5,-,TGTGCCAGCAGTTATTCAAACAGGGGAAATCAGCCCCAGCATTTT,CASSYSNRGNQPQHF
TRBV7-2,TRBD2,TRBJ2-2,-,TGTGCCAGCAGTTTCCAAGCGGGGATGAACACCGGGGAGCTGTTTTTT,CASSFQAGMNTGELFF
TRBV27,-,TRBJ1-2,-,TGTGCCAGCAGTCTAAGACTCGACAGGATCTATGGCTACACCTTC,CASSLRLDRIYGYTF
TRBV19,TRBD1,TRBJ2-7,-,TGTGCCAGTGCGGACGAACGGAGGGGACAGGCCTACGAGCAGTACTTC,CASADERRGQAYEQYF
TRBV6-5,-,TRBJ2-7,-,TGTGCCAGCAGTTACGGTCAGGGGTCCCACGAGCAGTACTTC,CASSYGQGSHEQYF
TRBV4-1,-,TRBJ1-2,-,TGCGCCAGCAGCCCCCCGGACTTAGGCTACACCTTC,CASSPPDLGYTF
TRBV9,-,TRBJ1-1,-,TGTGCCAGCAGCGTAGAGGGACAATCACCTGAAGCTTTCTTT,CASSVEGQSPEAFF
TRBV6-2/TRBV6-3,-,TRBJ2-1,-,TGTGCCAGCAGTTACCAGACTAATCGGGTCGATGAGCAGTTCTTC,CASSYQTNRVDEQFF
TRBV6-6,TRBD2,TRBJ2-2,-,TGTGCCAGCAGGGGACTAGCGGACGGGGAGCTGTTTTTT,CASRGLADGELFF
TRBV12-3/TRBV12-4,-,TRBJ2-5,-,TGTGCCAGCAGACAGCTACAAGAGACCCAGTACTTC,CASRQLQETQYF
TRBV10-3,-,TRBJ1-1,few,TGTGCCATCAGTGGGGAGGGGACTGAAGCTTTCTTT,CAISGEGTEAFF
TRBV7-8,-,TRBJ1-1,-,TGTGCCAGCAGCATCGAGCGGGCTGAAGCTTTCTTT,CASSIERAEAFF
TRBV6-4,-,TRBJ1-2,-,TGTGCCAGCAGTGACTCATGGGGCCCTGGGGGCTACACCTTC,CASSDSWGPGGYTF
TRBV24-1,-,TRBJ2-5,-,TGTGCCACCAGTGATTCCGGGGTCGGGGTTGAGACCCAGTACTTC,CATSDSGVGVETQYF
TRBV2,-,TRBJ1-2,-,TGTGCCAGCAGTGAATCAGGTCGGGGCTACACCTTC,CASSESGRGYTF
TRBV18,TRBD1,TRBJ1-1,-,TGTGCCAGCTCACCTCCCGGGACAGGGGGACGTATTGAAGCTTTCTTT,CASSPPGTGGRIEAFF
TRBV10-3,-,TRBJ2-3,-,TGTGCCACCCGCGGGACCACTAGCACAGATACGCAGTATTTT,CATRGTTSTDTQYF
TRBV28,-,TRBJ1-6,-,TGTGCCAGCAATGAAGCGGGCTCCAATTCACCCCTCCACTTT,CASNEAGSNSPLHF
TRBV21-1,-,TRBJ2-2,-,TGTGCCAGCAGCAAAGTTGCCCTGGAGTTGACCGGGGAGCTGTTTTTT,CASSKVALELTGELFF
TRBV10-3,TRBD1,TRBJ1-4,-,TGTGCCATCAGTGGGACAGGGCCCAATGAAAAACTGTTTTTT,CAISGTGPNEKLFF
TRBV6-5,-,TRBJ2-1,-,TGTGCCAGCAGAGGGGTAAAGAATGAGCAGTTCTTC,CASRGVKNEQFF
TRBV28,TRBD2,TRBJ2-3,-,TGTGCCAGCAGTTCCTCCTGGGCTAGCGGGAGGGCGCTGGCAGATACGCAGTATTTT,CASSSSWASGRALADTQYF
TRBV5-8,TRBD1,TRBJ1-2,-,TGTGCCAGCAGCTTGGTTAGCGGGACAGGGGGCACCCTGAGCTATGGCTACACCTTC,CASSLVSGTGGTLSYGYTF
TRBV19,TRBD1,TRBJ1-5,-,TGTGCCAGTCGGTACGACAGGGTCAATCAGCCCCAGCATTTT,CASRYDRVNQPQHF
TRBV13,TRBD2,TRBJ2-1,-,TGTGCCAGCAGCCCCAGCGGGATGGACTCCTACAATGAGCAGTTCTTC,CASSPSGMDSYNEQFF
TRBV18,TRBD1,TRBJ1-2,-,TGTGCCAGCTCACCCGACAGGGTGGGGTCGGGCTACACCTTC,CASSPDRVGSGYTF
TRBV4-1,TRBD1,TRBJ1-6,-,TGCGCCAGCAGCCCACAGGGGATTGAAGTCCTGAATTCACCCCTCCACTTT,CASSPQGIEVLNSPLHF
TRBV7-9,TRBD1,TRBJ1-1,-,TGTGCCAGCAGCCGAGAAGGACAGGGGCAAGCTTTCTTT,CASSREGQGQAFF
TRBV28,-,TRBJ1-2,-,TGTGCCAGCAGGCCGAGAGGCTACTATGGCTACACCTTC,CASRPRGYYGYTF
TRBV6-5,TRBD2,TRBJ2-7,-,TGTGCTACCCTTGGCGGGGGGCCCTACGAGCAGTACTTC,CATLGGGPYEQYF
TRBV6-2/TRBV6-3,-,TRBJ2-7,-,TGTGCCAGCAGCCCGAACAGGTTGACCTACGAGCAGTACTTC,CASSPNRLTYEQYF
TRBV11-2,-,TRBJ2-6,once,TGTGCCAGCAGCCCCGGGGTCTCTGGGGCCAACGTCCTGACTTTC,CASSPGVSGANVLTF
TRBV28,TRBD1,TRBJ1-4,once,TGTGCCAGCAGTTTCCCGGGGACAGGGGCCTGGGGGAAACTGTTTTTT,CASSFPGTGAWGKLFF
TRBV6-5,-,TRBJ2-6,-,TGTGCCAGCAGTCCGACAACTGGGGCCAACGTCCTGACTTTC,CASSPTTGANVLTF